This TCR beta chain was obtained from a study of blood T cells in healthy people across ages. The overall study: About one barcoded beta molecule per two T cells came from capture by template switching.

Using a J-beta primer mix together with a sample-barcoded 5' primer, a second PCR was run for about 6 to 12 cycles. MiXCR was run by TCRdb on the 5' RACE reads, yielding one entry per CDR3 protein. Seen here are 1.5 million or so distinct CDR3 sequences, approximately 43% observed once, and the top ten hold more than 4%. The study's findings and limits: Per million T cells, TCR beta diversity dropped about linearly as age rose.

With 0 bases removed from V and 1 base from J, the gap between germline ends came to 6 bases. The germline CDR1 and CDR2 sequences are SNHLY and FYNNEI. The CDR3 totals 14 residues. Turning to this clonotype: The target antigen is unknown.

The sequencing sample was made of blood. This clonotype was sampled from a woman aged 18-29 years in good health. This chain joins TRBV2 and TRBJ1-1; D is uncertain. The CDR3 region has the DNA TGTGCCAGCAGTGAAGCGTCCAGGAACACTGAAGCTTTCTTT. Translated: CASSEASRNTEAFF. The full variable domain, its missing parts supplied by reference TRBV2 and TRBJ1-1, is EPEVTQTPSHQVTQMGQEVILRCVPISNHLYFYWYRQILGQKVEFLVSFYNNEISEKSEIFDDQFSVERPDGSNFTLKIRSTKLEDSAMYFCASSEASRNTEAFFGQGTRLTVV.